This T cell receptor beta chain was obtained from a study of T cell repertoires in cytomegalovirus infection. The wider study: CMV epitopes that were recently identified and HLA-C-restricted were used alongside well-studied HLA-B-restricted ones. Based on public TCR beta signatures, there were indications of CMV infection and of a matching HLA type. General observations from the study: Of the TCR beta families, the public ones yielded a cumulative frequency that identified carriers of CMV plus the relevant HLA. HLA-C-restricted CMV clonotypes gave the most frequent clonotype in two of eight donors.

TCRdb passed the reads through MiXCR, listing each CDR3 protein once. The sample contains 700,000 to 900,000 distinct CDR3 sequences, 25% to 35% of which appear only once. Trimming pared 5 bases from V and 2 bases from J, leaving 15 bases between. Germline V gene sequence: CDR1 SGHAT, CDR2 FQNNGV. The CDR3 has 15 residues. This clonotype was observed a few times. Antigen specificity is unknown. V gene TRBV11-2 combines with J gene TRBJ2-5; D may be TRBD2 (6 bases). The sequencing here drew on cultured CD8+ T cells from PBMCs, taken from culture after CMV antigen stimulation. This receptor was identified in a human donor in good health (CMV status not recorded). Some clones in this sample may be carry-over from other donors' samples. The CDR3 DNA sequence: TGTGCCAGCAGCCCGGGGACTTGGAATCAAGAGACCCAGTACTTC. Its protein product is CASSPGTWNQETQYF.